Listed here are 13 T cell receptor beta chains from one sample, sequenced in a study of cytomegalovirus exposure and HLA in healthy donors. The PCR was carried out with 60 Vbeta primers and 13 Jbeta primers. Measured with immunoSEQ multiplex PCR; TCRdb has only the in-frame clones, and not every one. The sample yields about 260,000 clones, roughly four fifths seen once. The source material was PBMCs. The receptors derive from a woman aged 40-49 years in good health and CMV-seropositive.

The J gene is TRBJ2-7, the V gene TRBV11-3, with 8 bases that match TRBD1. The CDR3 is made up of 14 amino acids. The germline V gene encodes CDR1 SGHNT and CDR2 YENEEA. Trimming removed 3 bases from V and 7 bases from J; junction bases left unmatched: 8. The CDR3 DNA follows: TGTGCCAGCAGCTTGGGGACAGGCTGGGTAGAGCAGTACTTC. Its translation: CASSLGTGWVEQYF.

This clone came up once. The rearrangement links TRBV30 to TRBJ2-7; 7 bases fit TRBD1. The CDR3 is made up of 14 amino acids. CDR1 is GTSNPN and CDR2 is SVGIG in the germline V gene (reference sequence). V was clipped by 2 bases and J by 2 bases; unmatched bases: 6. The CDR3 region has the DNA TGTGCCTGGAGTTTCGACACAGGGGCCTACGAGCAGTACTTC. This gives the protein CAWSFDTGAYEQYF.

The V and J genes are TRBV6-1 and TRBJ1-4, with no clear D. Looked up from germline, CDR1 is MNHNS and CDR2 is SASEGT. Trimming stripped 1 base from V and 2 bases from J, with 11 bases between. The CDR3 consists of 16 residues. CDR3 bases: TGTGCCAGCAGTGAAGGGTATTGGAGTACTAATGAAAAACTGTTTTTT. This encodes CASSEGYWSTNEKLFF.

This clone was counted only a few times. The chain employs TRBV13 and TRBJ1-1; 9 positions agree with TRBD1. CDR3 length: 15 amino acids. In germline, CDR1 is PRHDT, CDR2 FYEKMQ (reference sequence). The V segment lost 6 bases and the J segment 1 base; nucleotides outside the gene matches: 6. CDR3 in amino acids: CASSSRGQGNTEAFF. The CDR3 DNA reads TGTGCCAGCAGTTCAAGGGGACAGGGGAACACTGAAGCTTTCTTT.

This chain connects TRBV14 to TRBJ2-3; the match to TRBD2 covers 15 bases. V gave up 6 bases and J gave up 5 bases; unmatched junction bases: 6. CDR3 length: 16 amino acids. Germline CDR1 SGHDN, CDR2 FVKESK. The CDR3 bases are TGTGCCAGCAGTTTCGGACTAGCGGGAGGGCGAGATACGCAGTATTTT. Its protein is CASSFGLAGGRDTQYF.

V gene TRBV30 combines with J gene TRBJ2-4; D is undetermined. The CDR3 consists of 13 residues. Germline loops: CDR1 GTSNPN, CDR2 SVGIG (reference sequence). Between the trimmed V and J ends, which lost 4 bases and 0 bases, there was a span of 7 bases. The CDR3 DNA reads as TGTGCCTGGAAACGGGTAGCCAAAAACATTCAGTACTTC. Translated: CAWKRVAKNIQYF. The complete variable domain, with remaining parts taken from reference TRBV30 and TRBJ2-4, reads SQTIHQWPATLVQPVGSPLSLECTVEGTSNPNLYWYRQAAGRGLQLLFYSVGIGQISSEVPQNLSASRPQDRQFILSSKKLLLSDSGFYLCAWKRVAKNIQYFGAGTRLSVL.

The genes are TRBV28 and TRBJ1-5, with D perhaps TRBD1 (5 bases). V shed 7 bases and J shed 9 bases, with 19 bases lying between them. The length of the CDR3 is 14 residues. CDR1 and CDR2 (germline): MDHEN, SYDVKM. The DNA for the CDR3 is TGTGCCAGCAATAGCGGGGCTAACGCAGGGCCCCAGCATTTT. Its translation is CASNSGANAGPQHF.

The genes are TRBV13 and TRBJ2-7; possibly TRBD2 for D (5 bases). V was shortened by 2 bases and J by 4 bases, with 12 bases between the two germline ends. This CDR3 is 14 amino acids long. Germline V CDR1 and CDR2: PRHDT, FYEKMQ (reference sequence). The CDR3 reads CASSLSPEGYEQYF. The CDR3 bases are TGTGCCAGCAGCTTATCCCCAGAGGGTTACGAGCAGTACTTC.

The chain carries TRBV18 and TRBJ1-3; D remains unclear. The CDR3 sequence is 15 residues long. Between the trimmed V and J ends, which lost 4 bases and 0 bases, there was a span of 10 bases. CDR1 KGHSH and CDR2 LQKENI come from the germline V gene. The CDR3 DNA reads TGTGCCAGCTCACTTTGGCAGGACTCTGGAAACACCATATATTTT. Its translation: CASSLWQDSGNTIYF.

This clone turned up a few times. CDR3 sequence reads: CASTNRGTLHNEQYF. CDR3 DNA: TGTGCCAGCACCAACAGAGGGACTCTTCATAACGAGCAGTACTTC. This chain joins TRBV7-3 and TRBJ2-7, with D maybe TRBD2 (6 bases). The CDR3 consists of 15 residues. The germline CDR1 and CDR2 sequences are SGHTA and FQGTGA. The V and J ends lost 7 bases and 5 bases respectively, with 21 bases between them.

This clone was seen once. The gene calls are TRBV7-2 and TRBJ1-4; 10 bases are a match to TRBD1. The CDR3 is 14 residues long. The trim removed 5 bases at V and 7 bases at J, leaving 4 bases unmatched. In germline, CDR1 is SGHTA, CDR2 FQGNSA. For the CDR3, the DNA is TGTGCCAGCAGCCGGGACAGGGGAGGTGAAAAACTGTTTTTT. Its protein product is CASSRDRGGEKLFF.

The rearrangement links TRBV18 to TRBJ2-5, with D tentatively TRBD1 (6 bases). The V end lost 2 bases, the J end lost 2 bases, and 9 bases lay between the germline ends. The germline V gene has CDR1 KGHSH and CDR2 LQKENI. The CDR3 spans 14 residues. CDR3 protein: CASSPDGTQETQYF. The DNA of the CDR3 is TGTGCCAGCTCACCAGATGGGACACAAGAGACCCAGTACTTC.

This clone is a singleton in its sample. The rearrangement joins TRBV5-1 to TRBJ2-1; no clear D. The V gene's germline CDR1 is SGHRS and CDR2 YFSETQ. The CDR3 has 11 amino acids. Trimming stripped 5 bases from V and 9 bases from J, with 9 bases between. In nucleotides, the CDR3 is TGCGCCAGCAGTTCCGGAGTTGAGCAGTTCTTC. Translation: CASSSGVEQFF.